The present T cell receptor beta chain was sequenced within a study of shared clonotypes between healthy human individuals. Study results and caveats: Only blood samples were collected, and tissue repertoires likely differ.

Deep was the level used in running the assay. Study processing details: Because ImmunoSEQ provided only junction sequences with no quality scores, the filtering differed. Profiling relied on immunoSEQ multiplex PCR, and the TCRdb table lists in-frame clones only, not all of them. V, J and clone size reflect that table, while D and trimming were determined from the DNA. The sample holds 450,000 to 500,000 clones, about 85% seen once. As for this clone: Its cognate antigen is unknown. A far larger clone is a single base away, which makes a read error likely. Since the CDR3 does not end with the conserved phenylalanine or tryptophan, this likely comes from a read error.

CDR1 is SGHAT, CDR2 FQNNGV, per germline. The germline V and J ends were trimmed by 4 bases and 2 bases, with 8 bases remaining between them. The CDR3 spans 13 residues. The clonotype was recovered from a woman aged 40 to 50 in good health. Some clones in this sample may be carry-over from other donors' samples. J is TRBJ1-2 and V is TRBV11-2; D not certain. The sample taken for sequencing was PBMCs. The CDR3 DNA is TGTGCCAGCAGCTCAGCTGTAAACTATGGCTACACCTCC. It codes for CASSSAVNYGYTS.